The rows below give T cell receptor beta chains drawn from one sample of a study of blood T cell repertoires in COVID-19. TCRdb's table, derived via immunoSEQ multiplex PCR, lists solely in-frame clones and lacks some. The table shows a few hundred thousand clones, with roughly 88% occurring only once. Sequenced input: PBMCs or T cells enriched from blood (not recorded which). The receptors derive from a woman aged 30 to 39 who had recovered from COVID-19. Both conserved end residues are part of each CDR3. The order of the fields is V gene, D gene, clone size, J gene, CDR3 protein, CDR3 DNA. D genes are given only for firm matches. Expanded clones are given a class, and other clones once, few, many or no size at all.

V gene: TRBV5-5; D gene: -; clone size: once; J gene: TRBJ1-4; CDR3 protein: CASSLNQINEKLFF; CDR3 DNA: TGTGCCAGCAGCTTGAACCAGATTAATGAAAAACTGTTTTTT
V gene: TRBV5-1; D gene: TRBD2; clone size: -; J gene: TRBJ2-1; CDR3 protein: CASTGLGESYNEQFF; CDR3 DNA: TGCGCCAGTACGGGACTAGGGGAATCGTACAATGAGCAGTTCTTC
V gene: TRBV5-3; D gene: -; clone size: once; J gene: TRBJ2-1; CDR3 protein: CARSVRESYNEQFF; CDR3 DNA: TGTGCCAGAAGCGTTAGAGAAAGCTACAATGAGCAGTTCTTC
V gene: TRBV1; D gene: -; clone size: -; J gene: TRBJ2-7; CDR3 protein: CTSSQVRQPRPYEQYF; CDR3 DNA: TGCACCAGCAGCCAAGTCCGACAGCCGAGGCCCTACGAGCAGTACTTC
V gene: TRBV11-3; D gene: TRBD2; clone size: -; J gene: TRBJ2-2; CDR3 protein: CASSLGASGTGTGELFF; CDR3 DNA: TGTGCCAGCAGCTTGGGGGCTAGCGGGACTGGAACCGGGGAGCTGTTTTTT
V gene: TRBV7-9; D gene: -; clone size: -; J gene: TRBJ1-1; CDR3 protein: CASSFSGQYAFF; CDR3 DNA: TGTGCCAGCAGCTTTTCAGGACAGTATGCTTTCTTT
V gene: TRBV6-1; D gene: -; clone size: -; J gene: TRBJ1-4; CDR3 protein: CASSVGTGTSNEKLFF; CDR3 DNA: TGTGCCAGCAGTGTTGGAACTGGGACATCAAATGAAAAACTGTTTTTT
V gene: TRBV27; D gene: -; clone size: -; J gene: TRBJ2-1; CDR3 protein: CASSLSSYGYSYNEQFF; CDR3 DNA: TGTGCCAGCAGTTTATCCTCATACGGGTACTCCTACAATGAGCAGTTCTTC
V gene: TRBV14; D gene: TRBD1; clone size: few; J gene: TRBJ1-2; CDR3 protein: CASSQDGTGDGYTF; CDR3 DNA: TGTGCCAGCAGCCAGGACGGGACAGGGGATGGCTACACCTTC
V gene: TRBV7-9; D gene: TRBD2; clone size: -; J gene: TRBJ2-1; CDR3 protein: CASKQAGVWEQFF; CDR3 DNA: TGTGCCAGCAAACAAGCGGGGGTATGGGAGCAGTTCTTC
V gene: TRBV18; D gene: -; clone size: -; J gene: TRBJ2-7; CDR3 protein: CASSPTTVVYEQYF; CDR3 DNA: TGTGCCAGCTCACCGACGACAGTTGTCTACGAGCAGTACTTC
V gene: TRBV15; D gene: -; clone size: few; J gene: TRBJ1-1; CDR3 protein: CATTRDTEAFF; CDR3 DNA: TGTGCCACCACAAGAGACACTGAAGCTTTCTTT
V gene: TRBV5-1; D gene: -; clone size: -; J gene: TRBJ2-3; CDR3 protein: CASRPGYDGDTQYF; CDR3 DNA: TGCGCCAGCCGCCCAGGGTACGATGGAGATACGCAGTATTTT
V gene: TRBV28; D gene: TRBD1; clone size: -; J gene: TRBJ2-5; CDR3 protein: CASTSSKGQAPWTQYF; CDR3 DNA: TGTGCCAGCACCTCCAGTAAAGGACAGGCCCCTTGGACCCAGTACTTC
V gene: TRBV4-2; D gene: -; clone size: -; J gene: TRBJ2-2; CDR3 protein: CASSQDDKFGYTGELFF; CDR3 DNA: TGTGCCAGCAGCCAAGATGATAAGTTTGGCTACACCGGGGAGCTGTTTTTT
V gene: TRBV5-6; D gene: -; clone size: -; J gene: TRBJ2-3; CDR3 protein: CASSLGYRTDTQYF; CDR3 DNA: TGTGCCAGCAGCTTGGGGTACAGGACAGATACGCAGTATTTT
V gene: TRBV28; D gene: -; clone size: -; J gene: TRBJ2-1; CDR3 protein: CASRKAGDEQFF; CDR3 DNA: TGTGCCAGCCGGAAAGCCGGGGATGAGCAGTTCTTC